Listed below are T cell receptor beta chains from one sample, sequenced in a study of stem cell transplantation in POMP-related autoinflammatory disease. Profiling relied on immunoSEQ multiplex PCR, and the TCRdb table lists in-frame clones only, not all of them. The repertoire has more than 8,500 clones, around 79% of them found once; the top ten carry approximately 4.4%. The sample here was CD4+ T cells from PBMCs, taken after stem cell transplantation. These receptors all stem from a human patient with POMP-related autoinflammation and immune dysregulation (PRAID). The graft donor may be the source of some T cells. The CDR3 runs from the conserved cysteine through the conserved F or W. Each record gives: V gene, J gene, D gene, clone size, CDR3 DNA, CDR3 protein. D genes are given only for firm matches. Rows give clone size only sometimes, using once, few, many, or a class for an expanded clone.

v_call: TRBV7-8
j_call: TRBJ1-2
d_call: .
clone_size: once
cdr3_nt: TGTGCCAGCAGCCGAGCCCGGGACTCACAATATGGCTACACCTTC
cdr3_aa: CASSRARDSQYGYTF

v_call: TRBV15
j_call: TRBJ2-5
d_call: .
clone_size: few
cdr3_nt: TGTGCCACCAGCAGAGATCACGCTGTGGAGACCCAGTACTTC
cdr3_aa: CATSRDHAVETQYF

v_call: TRBV7-2
j_call: TRBJ2-1
d_call: TRBD2
clone_size: .
cdr3_nt: TGTGCCAGCAGCCCCCGCCTAGCGGGAGGTGATGAGCAGTTCTTC
cdr3_aa: CASSPRLAGGDEQFF

v_call: TRBV2
j_call: TRBJ2-7
d_call: .
clone_size: .
cdr3_nt: TGTGCCAGCAGAGGAAGTCCTGAGAGGTCCTACGAGCAGTACTTC
cdr3_aa: CASRGSPERSYEQYF

v_call: TRBV7-9
j_call: TRBJ2-7
d_call: .
clone_size: .
cdr3_nt: TGTGCCAGCAGCTTAGACCGGGACCTACGAGCGAGGGAGCAGTACTTC
cdr3_aa: CASSLDRDLRAREQYF

v_call: TRBV20-1
j_call: TRBJ2-7
d_call: .
clone_size: .
cdr3_nt: TGCAGTGCTAGACCCGGTGAGCAGTACTTC
cdr3_aa: CSARPGEQYF

v_call: TRBV30
j_call: TRBJ2-7
d_call: TRBD2
clone_size: .
cdr3_nt: TGTGCCTGGAGGAGGGGAGCGGGACTCTCCTACGAGCAGTACTTC
cdr3_aa: CAWRRGAGLSYEQYF

v_call: TRBV19
j_call: TRBJ1-3
d_call: TRBD1
clone_size: .
cdr3_nt: TGTGCCAGTTCTCCCCGGGACAGTGGAAACACCATATATTTT
cdr3_aa: CASSPRDSGNTIYF

v_call: TRBV5-6
j_call: TRBJ2-5
d_call: TRBD1
clone_size: .
cdr3_nt: TGTGCCAGCAGCCGCAACACGCCGGGACAGGCGCAAGAGACCCAGTACTTC
cdr3_aa: CASSRNTPGQAQETQYF

v_call: TRBV5-1
j_call: TRBJ2-5
d_call: TRBD1
clone_size: few
cdr3_nt: TGCGCCAGCAGCTCAGGGACAGGGCAAGAGACCCAGTACTTC
cdr3_aa: CASSSGTGQETQYF

v_call: TRBV19
j_call: TRBJ2-1
d_call: .
clone_size: .
cdr3_nt: TGTGCCAGTAGTACGACAGGCCGCAACTCCTACAATGAGCAGTTCTTC
cdr3_aa: CASSTTGRNSYNEQFF

v_call: TRBV4-2
j_call: TRBJ2-3
d_call: TRBD1
clone_size: .
cdr3_nt: TGTGCCAGCAGCCAAGTCCGGGGAACAGGGGTTACAGATACGCAGTATTTT
cdr3_aa: CASSQVRGTGVTDTQYF

v_call: TRBV6-1
j_call: TRBJ1-4
d_call: TRBD1
clone_size: .
cdr3_nt: TGTGCCAGCAGTGAAAACCCCAGGGGGCGTGAAAAACTGTTTTTT
cdr3_aa: CASSENPRGREKLFF

v_call: TRBV11-2
j_call: TRBJ2-3
d_call: TRBD2
clone_size: once
cdr3_nt: TGTGCCAGCAGCTTAGCCTCCGGGTCTAGCGGGATTGTGACAGATACGCAGTATTTT
cdr3_aa: CASSLASGSSGIVTDTQYF

v_call: TRBV2
j_call: TRBJ1-1
d_call: TRBD1
clone_size: once
cdr3_nt: TGTGCCAGCCGGGACAGGGTTAGGGCTGAAGCTTTCTTT
cdr3_aa: CASRDRVRAEAFF

v_call: TRBV2
j_call: TRBJ2-1
d_call: .
clone_size: .
cdr3_nt: TGTGCCAGCCGAAACTACAATGAGCAGTTCTTC
cdr3_aa: CASRNYNEQFF